These 24 T cell receptor beta chains were all obtained from the same sample, sequenced in a study of blood T cell repertoires in COVID-19. The assay was immunoSEQ multiplex PCR, and TCRdb's table has in-frame clones only and misses some. The sample lists some 45,000 clones, approximately 80% seen once, with roughly 19% in the top ten. Sequencing was done on a sample of peripheral blood. Source of these receptors: a man between 65 and 80 years old with acute or convalescent COVID-19.

The V and J genes are TRBV7-9 and TRBJ1-5, with TRBD1 matching 9 bases. The CDR3 consists of 17 residues. J was trimmed by 7 bases and V by 0 bases; bases with no gene match: 10. The V gene's germline CDR1 is SEHNR and CDR2 FQNEAQ (reference sequence). CDR3 sequence: CASSLASQGQGRQPQHF. CDR3 DNA sequence: TGTGCCAGCAGCTTAGCATCTCAGGGACAGGGACGACAGCCCCAGCATTTT. Variable domain in full (rest from reference TRBV7-9 and TRBJ1-5): DTGVSQNPRHKITKRGQNVTFRCDPISEHNRLYWYRQTLGQGPEFLTYFQNEAQLEKSRLLSDRFSAERPKGSFSTLEIQRTEQGDSAMYLCASSLASQGQGRQPQHFGDGTRLSIL.

V and J are TRBV11-2 and TRBJ1-4, with D tentatively TRBD1 (5 bases). Between the trimmed V and J ends, which lost 4 bases and 0 bases, there was a span of 15 bases. The CDR3 is made up of 17 amino acids. Germline CDR1 is SGHAT and CDR2 is FQNNGV. CDR3 amino acids: CASSSLGRGATNEKLFF. Written as DNA, the CDR3 is TGTGCCAGCAGCTCCCTAGGGAGGGGTGCAACTAATGAAAAACTGTTTTTT.

This chain joins TRBV28 and TRBJ1-2; the D gene is possibly TRBD1 (6 bases). V was cut by 5 bases and J by 6 bases, with 16 bases left in between. The CDR3 totals 14 residues. Germline V gene sequence: CDR1 MDHEN, CDR2 SYDVKM. CDR3 loop: CASSLRTAFHGYTF. The CDR3 coding sequence is TGTGCCAGCAGTCTTAGGACAGCTTTCCATGGCTACACCTTC.

The V call is TRBV27, the J call TRBJ2-1; TRBD2 matches at 9 bases. Germline V gene lookup returns CDR1 MNHEY and CDR2 SMNVEV (reference sequence). The ends lost 6 bases at V and 5 bases at J; junction bases unmatched: 14. There are 17 residues in the CDR3. The CDR3 here is CASRIINSGGQNNEQFF. CDR3 DNA sequence: TGTGCCAGCAGAATTATCAATAGCGGGGGCCAAAACAATGAGCAGTTCTTC.

This clone was recorded a few times. The chain carries TRBV28 and TRBJ1-2; possibly TRBD1 for D (6 bases). V was trimmed by 6 bases and J by 5 bases, leaving 16 bases between them. Looked up from germline, CDR1 is MDHEN and CDR2 is SYDVKM. The CDR3 consists of 14 residues. The CDR3 DNA follows: TGTGCCAGCAGATCGACAGGCTCCCTTTATGGCTACACCTTC. It specifies CASRSTGSLYGYTF.

This chain links TRBV6-2 or TRBV6-3 with TRBJ2-1, with a weak D call TRBD1 (6 bases). The CDR3 has 14 residues. CDR1 is MNHEY, CDR2 SVGEGT, per germline. V shed 0 bases and J shed 4 bases, with 7 bases lying between them. The chain's CDR3 is CASSYSGAYNEQFF. As DNA, the CDR3 is TGTGCCAGCAGTTACTCGGGGGCTTACAATGAGCAGTTCTTC.

The chain couples TRBV9 to TRBJ1-2; D gene ambiguous. The CDR3 consists of 13 residues. Trimming stripped 5 bases from V and 6 bases from J, with 14 bases between. Germline assignment: CDR1 SGDLS and CDR2 YYNGEE. This chain's CDR3 is CASSLKYSDGYTF. The CDR3 DNA follows: TGTGCCAGCAGTTTAAAATATTCGGATGGCTACACCTTC.

The rearrangement joins TRBV7-3 to TRBJ2-3; 15 bases are shared with TRBD2. V gave up 4 bases and J gave up 0 bases; unmatched junction bases: 5. This CDR3 has 18 amino acids. From germline, CDR1 is SGHTA and CDR2 FQGTGA. For the CDR3, the DNA is TGTGCCAGCAGCTCTGGACTAGCGGGGGGGCCAAGCACAGATACGCAGTATTTT. It specifies CASSSGLAGGPSTDTQYF.

The chain employs TRBV10-2 and TRBJ1-5; 7 bases agree with TRBD1. The CDR3 is made up of 13 amino acids. Per the germline V gene, CDR1 is WSHSY and CDR2 is SAAADI. The ends lost 3 bases at V and 4 bases at J; junction bases unmatched: 0. CDR3 region: CASSEQGNQPQHF. The CDR3 DNA follows: TGCGCCAGCAGTGAACAGGGGAATCAGCCCCAGCATTTT.

This clone was counted between two and nine times. The J gene is TRBJ2-3, the V gene TRBV27; D is perhaps TRBD1 (6 bases). Per germline, CDR1 MNHEY and CDR2 SMNVEV (reference sequence). The CDR3 covers 14 residues. V was pared by 3 bases and J by 2 bases, with 9 bases between. The CDR3 protein is CASSFVGATDTQYF. In DNA, the CDR3 is TGTGCCAGCAGTTTTGTGGGGGCCACAGATACGCAGTATTTT.

This clone was counted once. V usage is TRBV5-6 and J usage is TRBJ2-6; D possibly corresponds to TRBD2 (5 bases). Deletions cut 4 bases from V and 2 bases from J, with 16 bases between. Germline loops: CDR1 SGHDT, CDR2 YYEEEE. The CDR3 length is 17 residues. The CDR3 protein is CASSRRLLGTGANVLTF. CDR3 sequence (DNA): TGTGCCAGCAGCCGGCGGCTACTAGGGACTGGGGCCAACGTCCTGACTTTC. The full variable domain, its missing parts supplied by reference TRBV5-6 and TRBJ2-6, is DAGVTQSPTHLIKTRGQQVTLRCSPKSGHDTVSWYQQALGQGPQFIFQYYEEEERQRGNFPDRFSGHQFPNYSSELNVNALLLGDSALYLCASSRRLLGTGANVLTFGAGSRLTVL.

This chain connects TRBV19 to TRBJ2-7; the D gene is possibly TRBD2 (5 bases). V lost 4 bases to trimming and J lost 3 bases, with 22 bases between them. Germline CDR1 reads LNHDA; CDR2 reads SQIVND (reference sequence). The CDR3 has 17 residues. In nucleotides, the CDR3 is TGTGCCAGTAGTAGCGAAAGGAGGAGTAACCTAATCTACGAGCAGTACTTC. Translated: CASSSERRSNLIYEQYF.

The chain joins TRBV27 to TRBJ2-6, with 8 bases fitting TRBD2. Trimming removed 1 base from V and 0 bases from J; junction bases left unmatched: 11. The CDR3 runs to 20 residues. Germline V gives CDR1 MNHEY, CDR2 SMNVEV (reference sequence). The CDR3 reads CASSLYSVGSGVSGANVLTF. The DNA of the CDR3 is TGTGCCAGCAGTTTATACTCCGTGGGTAGCGGGGTCTCTGGGGCCAACGTCCTGACTTTC.

The chain couples TRBV9 to TRBJ2-2; the match to TRBD2 covers 14 bases. The junction had 11 bases not matched to a gene; V was cut back by 3 bases and J by 4 bases. The CDR3 sequence is 19 residues long. CDR1 SGDLS and CDR2 YYNGEE come from the germline V gene. The CDR3 sequence is CASSAAPRLAGGSTGELFF. CDR3 nucleotides: TGTGCCAGCAGCGCCGCCCCGCGACTAGCGGGGGGGAGCACCGGGGAGCTGTTTTTT.

This clone was detected only once. The genes are TRBV9 and TRBJ2-1; 8 positions match TRBD2. Germline trimming cut 6 bases from V and 0 bases from J; bases unmatched to any gene: 5. Germline V gene data show CDR1 as SGDLS and CDR2 as YYNGEE. The CDR3 consists of 15 residues. The CDR3 sequence is CASTRAGGSYNEQFF. CDR3 DNA: TGTGCCAGCACAAGGGCGGGGGGCTCCTACAATGAGCAGTTCTTC.

The gene calls are TRBV18 and TRBJ1-1, with D perhaps TRBD1 (5 bases). The V gene lost 3 bases and the J gene lost 3 bases, with 8 bases spanning the gap. Germline V CDR1 and CDR2: KGHSH, LQKENI. The CDR3 contains 13 residues. The CDR3 here is CASSPSGDTEAFF. The CDR3 coding sequence is TGTGCCAGCTCACCTTCGGGGGACACTGAAGCTTTCTTT.

The chain joins TRBV7-2 to TRBJ2-7; 8 bases align to TRBD2. Germline CDR1 SGHTA, CDR2 FQGNSA. V lost 4 bases and J lost 5; bases outside the gene matches: 10. The CDR3 is made up of 15 amino acids. Here the CDR3 reads CASSYGGTRGNEQYF. DNA of the CDR3: TGTGCCAGCAGCTACGGGGGGACTAGAGGAAACGAGCAGTACTTC.

The genes are TRBV5-6 and TRBJ1-1, with 10 bases matching TRBD1. With V trimmed by 2 bases and J by 5 bases, 6 bases remained unmatched. Per germline, CDR1 SGHDT and CDR2 YYEEEE. The CDR3 has 15 residues. In DNA form, the CDR3 reads TGTGCCAGCAGCTTATGGGACAGGGGAGGGACTGAAGCTTTCTTT. Translated, it gives CASSLWDRGGTEAFF. Filled out from reference TRBV5-6 and TRBJ1-1, the complete variable domain reads DAGVTQSPTHLIKTRGQQVTLRCSPKSGHDTVSWYQQALGQGPQFIFQYYEEEERQRGNFPDRFSGHQFPNYSSELNVNALLLGDSALYLCASSLWDRGGTEAFFGQGTRLTVV.

The rearrangement joins TRBV19 to TRBJ2-7, with 8 bases that match TRBD1. Germline V gives CDR1 LNHDA, CDR2 SQIVND (reference sequence). Trimming cost V 3 bases and J 2 bases; bases outside gene matches: 6. The length of the CDR3 is 15 residues. The CDR3 protein is CASSIDRGLAYEQYF. CDR3 coding DNA: TGTGCCAGTAGTATTGACAGGGGCTTAGCCTACGAGCAGTACTTC. The entire variable domain, with the rest obtained from reference TRBV19 and TRBJ2-7, is as follows: DGGITQSPKYLFRKEGQNVTLSCEQNLNHDAMYWYRQDPGQGLRLIYYSQIVNDFQKGDIAEGYSVSREKKESFPLTVTSAQKNPTAFYLCASSIDRGLAYEQYFGPGTRLTVT.

V is TRBV6-6 and J is TRBJ1-6; no reliable D call. V was shortened by 0 bases and J by 10 bases, with 4 bases between the two germline ends. The CDR3 runs to 12 residues. CDR1 is MNHNY, CDR2 SVGAGI, per germline (reference sequence). The CDR3 loop reads CASSYSQSPLHF. The DNA of the CDR3 is TGTGCCAGCAGTTACTCCCAATCACCCCTCCACTTT.

CDR3 bases: TGTGCCAGCAGTTTATCGGAGGGACCCCATGAAAAACTGTTTTTT. As protein: CASSLSEGPHEKLFF. This sequence joins TRBV27 and TRBJ1-4, with D perhaps matching TRBD1 (5 bases). V shed 0 bases and J shed 6 bases, with 11 bases lying between them. The CDR3 is 15 residues long. Germline-derived CDR1 and CDR2 are MNHEY and SMNVEV (reference sequence).

J is TRBJ2-1 and V is TRBV4-1; a weak D match, TRBD2 (6 bases). In germline, CDR1 is MGHRA, CDR2 YSYEKL. CDR3 size: 15 residues. The V end lost 1 base, the J end lost 7 bases, and 14 bases lay between the germline ends. The CDR3 here is CASSQALYLANEQFF. The CDR3 DNA reads as TGCGCCAGCAGCCAAGCCCTGTACCTAGCGAATGAGCAGTTCTTC.

This rearrangement joins TRBV5-1 to TRBJ1-1; perhaps TRBD1 as D (5 bases). The germline CDR1 and CDR2 sequences are SGHRS and YFSETQ. Between the trimmed V and J ends, which lost 7 bases and 1 base, there was a span of 8 bases. CDR3 length equals 12 residues. The CDR3 loop reads CASGGSNTEAFF. In DNA form, the CDR3 reads TGCGCCAGCGGGGGGTCGAACACTGAAGCTTTCTTT.

The chain is built from TRBV29-1 and TRBJ2-3, with a weak D call TRBD2 (6 bases). The V gene lost 5 bases and the J gene lost 5 bases, with 11 bases spanning the gap. From germline, CDR1 is SQVTM and CDR2 ANQGSEA. The CDR3 runs 12 residues. CDR3 protein: CSVSGVGDTQYF. The CDR3 DNA reads as TGCAGCGTTTCGGGGGTAGGAGATACGCAGTATTTT.